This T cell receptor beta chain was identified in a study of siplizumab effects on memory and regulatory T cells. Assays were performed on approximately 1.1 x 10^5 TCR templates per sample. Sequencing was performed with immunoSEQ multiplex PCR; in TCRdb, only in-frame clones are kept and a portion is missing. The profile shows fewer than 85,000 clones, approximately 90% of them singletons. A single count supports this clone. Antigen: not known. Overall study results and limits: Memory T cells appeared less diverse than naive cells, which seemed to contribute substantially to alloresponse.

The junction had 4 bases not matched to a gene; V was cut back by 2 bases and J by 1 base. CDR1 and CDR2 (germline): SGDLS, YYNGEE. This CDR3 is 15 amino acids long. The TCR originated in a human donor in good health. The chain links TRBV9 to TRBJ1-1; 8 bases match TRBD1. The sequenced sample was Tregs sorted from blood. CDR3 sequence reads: CASSVLGTGNTEAFF. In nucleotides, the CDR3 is TGTGCCAGCAGCGTCCTAGGGACAGGGAACACTGAAGCTTTCTTT.